The 30 T cell receptor beta chains listed next were all sequenced from one sample in a study of spatial heterogeneity in lung cancer. Study-level results: Expanded alpha and beta TCR counts within tumors tracked tumor mutation counts.

As for time point: sample taken at primary tumor resection. MiXCR, run by TCRdb on the 5' RACE reads, gives a single entry per CDR3 protein. The table has roughly 5,100 distinct CDR3 sequences, about an eighth seen once; the top ten hold around 26%. The antigens for these receptors are not known. The input for sequencing was lung tumor tissue, taken at surgery. Receptors originate from a male donor with early-stage non-small cell lung cancer.

This clonotype was seen ten or more times. This sequence may be a read error, since a much larger clone differs from it by one base. The library was built for alpha chains, so this beta chain is an off-target read and its size means little. The V call is TRBV10-3, the J call TRBJ2-1; TRBD1 matches 8 bases. Germline V gene data show CDR1 as ENHRY and CDR2 as SYGVKD. The CDR3 loop spans 13 amino acids. This chain's CDR3 is CAIAGGWYNEQLF. Here the CDR3 DNA reads TGTGCCATCGCAGGGGGCTGGTACAATGAGCAGCTCTTC.

In its sample, this clonotype is medium-sized. Because the library targeted alpha chains, this beta chain is an off-target read whose size means little. This chain joins TRBV20-1 and TRBJ2-1; possibly TRBD1 for D (6 bases). V gave up 6 bases and J gave up 2 bases, with 11 bases separating them. The CDR3 is 13 amino acids. Germline loops: CDR1 DFQATT, CDR2 SNEGSKA (reference sequence). The CDR3 DNA sequence: TGCAGTGCCTCGAGGGGGACCTACAATGAGCAGTTCTTC. Protein: CSASRGTYNEQFF.

Points on this clonotype: Because this beta chain is a stray read in a library intended to capture alpha chains, its abundance should not be given much weight. The genes are TRBV29-1 and TRBJ1-2; D possibly corresponds to TRBD1 (5 bases). The CDR3 sequence is 14 residues long. Germline values: CDR1 SQVTM, CDR2 ANQGSEA. V was clipped by 5 bases and J by 6 bases, with 19 bases between them. The CDR3 protein is CSVSRGHRLDGYTF. CDR3 DNA sequence: TGCAGCGTTTCTAGGGGCCACCGCCTAGATGGCTACACCTTC.

This clonotype has a count of ten or more. Since the library was made to target alpha chains, this beta chain is a stray read and its abundance is not meaningful. The rearrangement uses TRBV4-2 and TRBJ2-1; D is undetermined. The CDR3 is 12 residues long. V was pared by 3 bases and J by 4 bases, with 4 bases between. Germline-derived CDR1 and CDR2 are LGHNA and YNFKEQ. The CDR3 protein is CASSHAYNEQFF. CDR3 DNA sequence: TGTGCCAGCAGCCACGCTTACAATGAGCAGTTCTTC.

Within the sample, this clonotype is medium-sized. Since it is a stray read in a library aimed at alpha chains, this beta chain has a size that is not meaningful. This chain joins TRBV7-2 and TRBJ2-5; no reliable D call. The V and J ends lost 5 bases and 2 bases respectively, with 18 bases between them. CDR3 length equals 16 residues. Germline CDR1 reads SGHTA; CDR2 reads FQGNSA. The CDR3 bases are TGTGCCAGCAGCCCTTCCCGCTCCCGAGGTCAAGAGACCCAGTACTTC. Translation: CASSPSRSRGQETQYF.

In its sample, this clonotype was seen many times. This beta chain is a stray read from a library made for alpha chains; its abundance is not meaningful. The chain joins TRBV30 to TRBJ1-6, with D possibly TRBD1 on 6 matching bases. Germline CDR1 GTSNPN, CDR2 SVGIG (reference sequence). The V gene lost 5 bases and the J gene lost 7 bases, with 15 bases spanning the gap. There are 14 residues in the CDR3. CDR3 protein: CAWGTGTLNSPLHF. The CDR3 region has the DNA TGTGCCTGGGGCACAGGGACCCTAAATTCACCCCTCCACTTT.

This clonotype is labeled medium-sized. Little can be read into the size of this beta chain, an off-target read in a library designed for alpha chains. CDR3 sequence reads: CASRPKSSSGSLDEQFF. The CDR3 bases are TGTGCAAGTCGCCCGAAATCTTCCAGCGGGAGTTTGGATGAGCAGTTCTTC. V usage is TRBV12-2 and J usage is TRBJ2-1; the table calls TRBD2, which could not be checked here. TRBV12-2 is given as a pseudogene. The CDR3 runs 17 residues.

This clonotype is labeled medium-sized. Little can be read into the size of this beta chain, an off-target read in a library designed for alpha chains. The chain is built from TRBV20-1 and TRBJ2-6; D uncertain. The CDR3 consists of 14 residues. Trimming cost V 6 bases and J 0 bases, with 9 bases left between them. Germline V gene lookup returns CDR1 DFQATT and CDR2 SNEGSKA (reference sequence). The CDR3 protein is CSAKENSGANVLTF. The CDR3 nucleotides read TGCAGTGCGAAGGAGAACTCTGGGGCCAACGTCCTGACTTTC.

This clonotype was counted many times. Found in a library prepared for alpha chains, this beta chain is an off-target read, and its abundance has little meaning. The chain couples TRBV27 to TRBJ2-2, with TRBD2 matching over 10 bases. The CDR3 length is 15 residues. From germline, CDR1 is MNHEY and CDR2 SMNVEV (reference sequence). J gave up 7 bases and V 0 bases, and 2 bases lay outside the gene matches. The CDR3 nucleotides are TGTGCCAGCAGTTTATCGGGGACTAGCGTCGGGGAGCTGTTTTTT. As protein: CASSLSGTSVGELFF.

This clonotype was observed a handful of times. Within a library made for alpha chains, this beta chain is off target, and its count is uninformative. CDR3 DNA sequence: TGTGCCAGCAGACTCCTAGCGGGAACAGATACGCAGTATTTT. Residues: CASRLLAGTDTQYF. This chain links TRBV27 with TRBJ2-3, with 9 positions matching TRBD2. The CDR3 runs 14 residues. J lost 3 bases, V lost 6 bases, and 4 bases had no gene match. The germline V gene has CDR1 MNHEY and CDR2 SMNVEV (reference sequence).

This clonotype qualifies as medium-sized. This beta chain is a stray sequence in a library constructed for alpha chains; its clone size is not meaningful. The chain has TRBV7-6 and TRBJ2-7; possibly TRBD1 or TRBD2 for D (5 bases each). The CDR3 contains 13 residues. V was cut by 5 bases and J by 3 bases, with 11 bases left in between. CDR1 is SGHVS, CDR2 FNYEAQ, per germline. CDR3 bases: TGTGCCAGCAGCCCGGGACCGAACTACGAGCAGTACTTC. This translates into CASSPGPNYEQYF.

In this sample, this clonotype is medium-sized. This beta chain is off target for a library built for alpha chains, so its abundance means little. V is TRBV7-2 and J is TRBJ2-1; D tentatively fits TRBD1 or TRBD2 (5 bases each). Germline V gene lookup returns CDR1 SGHTA and CDR2 FQGNSA. V was pared by 4 bases and J by 9 bases, with 16 bases between. This CDR3 is built from 14 residues. CDR3 bases: TGTGCCAGCAGCTCGCCTGGGGGATTCGGTGAGCAGTTCTTC. Its protein product is CASSSPGGFGEQFF.

At least ten counts were recorded for this clonotype. This beta chain is an off-target read within a library intended for alpha chains, so its frequency means little. The chain is built from TRBV20-1 and TRBJ1-5; the D is unclear. From germline, CDR1 is DFQATT and CDR2 SNEGSKA (reference sequence). Trimming took 6 bases from V and 1 from J, leaving 13 bases between them. The CDR3 runs to 14 residues. The chain's CDR3 is CSAPPGPSNQPQHF. The CDR3 region has the DNA TGCAGTGCCCCCCCCGGGCCAAGCAATCAGCCCCAGCATTTT.

In its sample, this clonotype ranks as medium-sized. The size of this beta chain means little, since it is a stray read in a library made for alpha chains. This chain links TRBV20-1 with TRBJ2-5, with a possible D match to TRBD2 (5 bases). This CDR3 comprises 12 residues. Trimming took off 3 bases at V and 5 bases at J, with 10 bases between the two ends. Germline V gene lookup returns CDR1 DFQATT and CDR2 SNEGSKA (reference sequence). CDR3 DNA: TGCAGTGCTAGGCGGGCACTTGAGACCCAGTACTTC. It is translated as CSARRALETQYF.

Worth noting for this clonotype: As an off-target read in a library built for alpha chains, this beta chain has a frequency of little significance. The chain links TRBV7-8 to TRBJ2-5; 10 nucleotides line up with TRBD1. The CDR3 spans 15 residues. Germline V gene data show CDR1 as SGHVS and CDR2 as FQNEAQ. V lost 5 bases to trimming and J lost 5 bases; unmatched junction nucleotides: 8. CDR3 residues: CASSPPDRGWETQYF. In DNA, the CDR3 is TGTGCCAGCAGCCCCCCGGACAGGGGGTGGGAGACCCAGTACTTC.

With regard to this clonotype: A library prepared for alpha chains yielded this beta chain as an off-target read; its size is of little meaning. The chain is built from TRBV25-1 and TRBJ2-7; D not resolved. The CDR3 length is 10 residues. The germline V and J ends were trimmed by 10 bases and 5 bases, with 9 bases remaining between them. The V gene's germline CDR1 is MGHDK and CDR2 SYGVNS. CDR3 amino acids: CATSLHEQYF. The CDR3 bases are TGTGCCACCTCCCTCCACGAGCAGTACTTC.

There are many counts of this clonotype. This beta chain lies outside the target of a library built for alpha chains; its clone size means little. V gene TRBV30 combines with J gene TRBJ1-2, with 8 bases lining up with TRBD1. V gave up 0 bases and J gave up 7 bases; unmatched junction bases: 13. The CDR3 sequence is 16 residues long. Germline V CDR1 and CDR2: GTSNPN, SVGIG (reference sequence). CDR3 residues: CAWSVQLAGGNGGYTF. CDR3 sequence (DNA): TGTGCCTGGAGTGTACAATTGGCAGGGGGCAACGGTGGCTACACCTTC.

There are many counts of this clonotype. With the library built for alpha chains, this beta chain is off target and its frequency is not meaningful. The chain recombines TRBV7-2 with TRBJ2-5; possible D gene TRBD1, 6 bases. Germline V lookup: CDR1 SGHTA, CDR2 FQGNSA. Trimming pared 1 base from V and 6 bases from J, leaving 9 bases between. CDR3 length: 13 amino acids. The CDR3 loop is CASSLDRAQTQYF. CDR3 coding DNA: TGTGCCAGCAGCTTAGACAGGGCGCAGACCCAGTACTTC. Based on the CDR3 plus reference TRBV7-2 and TRBJ2-5, the full variable domain is GAGVSQSPSNKVTEKGKDVELRCDPISGHTALYWYRQSLGQGLEFLIYFQGNSAPDKSGLPSDRFSAERTGGSVSTLTIQRTQQEDSAVYLCASSLDRAQTQYFGPGTRLLVL.

Comments on this clonotype: At one end, the junction sequence differs from germline, possibly due to a read error. This beta chain turned up in a library designed for alpha chains; as an off-target read, its abundance says little. The genes are TRBV15 and TRBJ1-2, with 9 bases aligning to TRBD1. CDR3 length: 19 amino acids. Germline V CDR1 and CDR2: LNHNV, YYDKDF (reference sequence). The CDR3 spells CATSRDLVFLTGGNSGYTF. Written as DNA, the CDR3 is TGTGCCACCAGCAGAGATTTAGTATTTTTGACAGGGGGTAACTCTGGCTACACCTTC.

The table lists this clonotype with many counts. This beta chain is an unintended read in a library built for alpha chains; its size means little. J is TRBJ2-7 and V is TRBV6-2 or TRBV6-3; D call uncertain. Looked up from germline, CDR1 is MNHEY and CDR2 is SVGEGT. Trimming left V 2 bases short and J 2 bases short, with 13 bases between. The CDR3 totals 15 residues. The CDR3 spells CASSYLVGGTYEQYF. As DNA, the CDR3 is TGTGCCAGCAGTTACCTGGTGGGCGGAACCTACGAGCAGTACTTC.

A note on this clonotype: This beta chain lies outside the target of a library built for alpha chains; its clone size means little. V gene TRBV7-9 combines with J gene TRBJ1-6, with TRBD1 as a possible D gene (6 bases). Trimming stripped 5 bases from V and 8 bases from J, with 16 bases between. Germline V gives CDR1 SEHNR, CDR2 FQNEAQ (reference sequence). This CDR3 comprises 15 residues. DNA for the CDR3: TGTGCCAGCAGCAAACAGGGAGCCGGGCATTCACCCCTCCACTTT. Protein: CASSKQGAGHSPLHF. The whole variable domain, filled in from reference TRBV7-9 and TRBJ1-6, reads DTGVSQNPRHKITKRGQNVTFRCDPISEHNRLYWYRQTLGQGPEFLTYFQNEAQLEKSRLLSDRFSAERPKGSFSTLEIQRTEQGDSAMYLCASSKQGAGHSPLHFGNGTRLTVT.

This clonotype occurred once. Because this beta chain is a stray read in a library intended to capture alpha chains, its abundance should not be given much weight. V is TRBV24-1 and J is TRBJ2-7; D gene ambiguous. The CDR3 totals 12 residues. The germline gives CDR1 KGHDR, CDR2 SFDVKD. V lost 0 bases and J lost 6, with 5 bases in between. The chain's CDR3 is CATSDLLGEQYF. As DNA, the CDR3 is TGTGCCACCAGTGATTTGCTTGGCGAGCAGTACTTC.

This clonotype appeared many times. Because this beta chain is a stray read in a library intended to capture alpha chains, its abundance should not be given much weight. The chain carries TRBV28 and TRBJ2-1; D not resolved. V was pared by 6 bases and J by 0 bases, with 12 bases between. CDR1 MDHEN and CDR2 SYDVKM come from the germline V gene. This CDR3 has 15 residues. As DNA, the CDR3 is TGTGCCAGCAGCCAAGAGCCGCTCTCCTACAATGAGCAGTTCTTC. It translates to CASSQEPLSYNEQFF.

This clonotype was counted at least ten times. This beta chain represents an off-target read in a library built for alpha chains; its size is of limited meaning. V is TRBV4-2 and J is TRBJ2-7; 8 positions agree with TRBD2. V lost 1 base, J lost 0 bases, and 11 bases stayed unmatched. This CDR3 is built from 18 residues. CDR1 LGHNA and CDR2 YNFKEQ come from the germline V gene. The CDR3 sequence: CASSQGPFTSGISYEQYF. CDR3 nucleotides: TGTGCCAGCAGCCAAGGCCCCTTTACTAGCGGCATCTCCTACGAGCAGTACTTC.

The sample holds many counts of this clonotype. This beta chain is a stray read from a library made for alpha chains; its abundance is not meaningful. V and J are TRBV7-2 and TRBJ2-2; D not resolved. The CDR3 sequence is 15 residues long. CDR1 is SGHTA and CDR2 is FQGNSA in the germline V gene. V lost 2 bases, J lost 4 bases, and 11 bases lay in between. The CDR3 nucleotides read TGTGCCAGCAGCTTATCCCTACAACTCACCGGGGAGCTGTTTTTT. This gives the protein CASSLSLQLTGELFF.

This clonotype has at least ten counts. This beta chain is an unintended read in a library built for alpha chains; its size means little. The chain has TRBV12-3 or TRBV12-4 and TRBJ2-1, with 11 bases that match TRBD2. J gave up 5 bases and V 6 bases, and 3 bases lay outside the gene matches. This CDR3 region has 14 residues. The CDR3 coding sequence is TGTGCCAGCAGGGGGACTAGCGGACACAATGAGCAGTTCTTC. Translating gives CASRGTSGHNEQFF.

This clonotype is judged medium-sized. The library was prepared for alpha chains; this beta chain is a stray read, so its frequency means little. This chain uses TRBV6-2 or TRBV6-3 with TRBJ1-5, with D perhaps matching TRBD1 (5 bases). The CDR3 has 15 amino acids. CDR1 MNHEY and CDR2 SVGEGT come from the germline V gene. V lost 2 bases to trimming and J lost 0 bases, with 8 bases between them. CDR3 region: CASSYQGYSNQPQHF. CDR3 sequence (DNA): TGTGCCAGCAGTTACCAGGGATATAGCAATCAGCCCCAGCATTTT.

This clonotype showed up just a few times. This beta chain is off target for a library built for alpha chains, so its abundance means little. The rearrangement links TRBV5-4 to TRBJ2-3, with 7 bases lining up with TRBD1. The CDR3 is 15 residues long. Germline V gives CDR1 SGHNT, CDR2 YYREEE (reference sequence). V shed 2 bases, J shed 0 bases, and the junction held 3 bases outside the gene matches. CDR3: CASSFDRVSTDTQYF. The CDR3 bases are TGTGCCAGCAGCTTTGACAGGGTCAGCACAGATACGCAGTATTTT.

In this sample, this clonotype turned up many times. This beta chain represents an off-target read in a library built for alpha chains; its size is of limited meaning. The rearrangement uses TRBV20-1 and TRBJ1-6; D ambiguous. Germline V gene lookup returns CDR1 DFQATT and CDR2 SNEGSKA (reference sequence). CDR3 length equals 12 residues. V shed 3 bases and J shed 2 bases, with 2 bases lying between them. CDR3 sequence reads: CSASPYNSPLHF. CDR3 coding DNA: TGCAGTGCTAGCCCCTATAATTCACCCCTCCACTTT.

Many counts were recorded for this clonotype. This beta chain lies outside the target of a library built for alpha chains; its clone size means little. CDR3 amino acids: CASSPNLSGSSGSLGGELFF. The CDR3 region has the DNA TGTGCCAGCAGCCCCAACCTCTCGGGGTCTAGCGGTTCCCTCGGCGGGGAGCTGTTTTTT. V gene TRBV11-2 combines with J gene TRBJ2-2; TRBD2 matches at 7 bases. CDR1 and CDR2 from the germline V gene are SGHAT and FQNNGV. The length of the CDR3 is 20 residues. The V and J ends lost 5 bases and 7 bases, in that order; junction bases with no gene match: 25.